The 29 T cell receptor beta chains below all came from one sample that was sequenced in a study of blood T cell repertoires in COVID-19. Produced via immunoSEQ multiplex PCR; TCRdb's table is partial and in-frame only. This sample has 200,000 or so clones, with roughly 89% found just once. The sample taken for sequencing was PBMCs or T cells enriched from blood (not recorded which). The receptors originated from a woman aged 40 to 50 with acute COVID-19.

This chain connects TRBV2 to TRBJ2-1, with TRBD2 matching 14 bases. Per the germline V gene, CDR1 is SNHLY and CDR2 is FYNNEI. The CDR3 spans 16 residues. Trimming at V came to 7 bases and at J to 7 bases, leaving 9 bases not matched to a gene. CDR3 protein: CASTDEGLAGGNEQFF. CDR3 in DNA: TGTGCCAGCACTGACGAAGGACTAGCGGGGGGAAATGAGCAGTTCTTC.

This clone was seen once. The J gene is TRBJ1-1, the V gene TRBV2; D gene ambiguous. This CDR3 has 15 amino acids. CDR1 is SNHLY and CDR2 is FYNNEI in the germline V gene. Trimming shortened V by 0 bases and J by 0 bases, and 8 bases separated the two germline ends. For the CDR3, the DNA is TGTGCCAGCAGTGAAGCGCGGGCATTGAACACTGAAGCTTTCTTT. The encoded protein is CASSEARALNTEAFF.

The chain is built from TRBV4-2 and TRBJ1-2; 11 positions match TRBD1. The J segment lost 8 bases and the V segment lost 4 bases, leaving 9 bases of the junction unmatched. The CDR3 is 15 amino acids. Looked up from germline, CDR1 is LGHNA and CDR2 is YNFKEQ. The CDR3 reads CASSLRTGGGEGYTF. DNA of the CDR3: TGTGCCAGCAGCCTGCGGACAGGGGGCGGTGAGGGCTACACCTTC.

The chain uses TRBV28 and TRBJ2-3; tentative D call: TRBD2 (5 bases). V shed 3 bases and J shed 5 bases, with 15 bases lying between them. Germline V gene data show CDR1 as MDHEN and CDR2 as SYDVKM. The CDR3 spans 15 residues. CDR3 residues: CASSFPPISGDTQYF. The CDR3 nucleotides read TGTGCCAGCAGTTTTCCGCCCATAAGCGGAGATACGCAGTATTTT.

This chain uses TRBV2 with TRBJ1-4; maybe TRBD1 (5 bases). Germline V lookup: CDR1 SNHLY, CDR2 FYNNEI. Trimming cost V 8 bases and J 3 bases, with 22 bases left between them. This CDR3 is 17 amino acids long. CDR3 sequence (DNA): TGTGCCAGCGCGACGCGGGGCAGGGCTATAGCTAATGAAAAACTGTTTTTT. Translation gives CASATRGRAIANEKLFF.

This clone was counted once. The gene calls are TRBV13 and TRBJ1-1, with D hard to call. V dropped 7 bases and J dropped 1 base, with 16 bases sitting between them. The V gene's germline CDR1 is PRHDT and CDR2 FYEKMQ (reference sequence). The CDR3 covers 15 residues. The CDR3 DNA is TGTGCCAGCAACCTTGGGCACAGCCGGAACACTGAAGCTTTCTTT. Its protein product is CASNLGHSRNTEAFF.

The table lists this clone with a count of one. This chain links TRBV4-3 with TRBJ1-1; no reliable D call. The CDR3 is 13 residues long. In germline, CDR1 is LGHNA, CDR2 YSLEER. Trimming left V 0 bases short and J 6 bases short, with 8 bases between. The CDR3 sequence: CASSQDHGAEAFF. The CDR3 region has the DNA TGCGCCAGCAGCCAAGATCATGGAGCTGAAGCTTTCTTT.

This rearrangement joins TRBV27 to TRBJ2-7, with 9 bases that match TRBD1. The CDR3 has 14 amino acids. The trim removed 10 bases at V and 7 bases at J, leaving 14 bases unmatched. Germline V gives CDR1 MNHEY, CDR2 SMNVEV (reference sequence). The CDR3, as DNA: TGTGCCACAAGTCCGGGACAGGGAGTGTGGGAGCAGTACTTC. Encoded protein: CATSPGQGVWEQYF.

The chain uses TRBV15 and TRBJ2-2, with TRBD1 matching 9 bases. The CDR3 extends over 17 amino acids. Germline CDR1 and CDR2: LNHNV and YYDKDF (reference sequence). V dropped 0 bases and J dropped 1; count of bases not matched to a gene: 3. This CDR3 reads CATSRDLGQGNTGELFF. The CDR3, as DNA: TGTGCCACCAGCAGAGATTTGGGACAGGGGAACACCGGGGAGCTGTTTTTT.

J is TRBJ2-7 and V is TRBV2; 15 bases map to TRBD2. Trimming took 5 bases from V and 5 from J; bases not matched to a gene: 1. Germline V lookup: CDR1 SNHLY, CDR2 FYNNEI. The CDR3 loop spans 14 amino acids. CDR3 DNA sequence: TGTGCCAGCAGTTGGACTAGCGGGGGGGACGAGCAGTACTTC. Translation: CASSWTSGGDEQYF.

This clone was detected a few times. V is TRBV4-2 and J is TRBJ2-1; 8 bases map to TRBD2. Germline assignment: CDR1 LGHNA and CDR2 YNFKEQ. The CDR3 consists of 15 residues. The V segment lost 3 bases and the J segment 8 bases; nucleotides outside the gene matches: 9. CDR3 DNA sequence: TGTGCCAGCAGCCATCCAACTAGCGGCCGAGATGAGCAGTTCTTC. Translation gives CASSHPTSGRDEQFF.

The chain has TRBV2 and TRBJ2-5; TRBD1 agrees at 7 bases. Germline loops: CDR1 SNHLY, CDR2 FYNNEI. Trimming cost V 1 base and J 2 bases; bases outside gene matches: 7. The CDR3 loop spans 16 amino acids. The CDR3 DNA is TGTGCCAGCAGTGAAGGAGGGGGCATAGGGCAAGAGACCCAGTACTTC. Protein sequence: CASSEGGGIGQETQYF.

This clone was seen more than once but under ten times. This chain joins TRBV7-9 and TRBJ2-7; no reliable D call. The germline gives CDR1 SEHNR, CDR2 FQNEAQ (reference sequence). The CDR3 has 14 amino acids. V lost 1 base, J lost 5 bases, and 12 bases lay in between. CDR3 DNA sequence: TGTGCCAGCAGCTTAGGAACCCTCGCTAACGAGCAGTACTTC. Translation: CASSLGTLANEQYF.

This chain uses TRBV28 with TRBJ2-7; 7 bases are shared with TRBD2. In germline, CDR1 is MDHEN, CDR2 SYDVKM. V gave up 3 bases and J gave up 0 bases; unmatched junction bases: 2. The CDR3 sequence is 14 residues long. CDR3 nucleotide sequence: TGTGCCAGCAGTTTGACGGGGGGCTCCTACGAGCAGTACTTC. Translated, it gives CASSLTGGSYEQYF.

This chain uses TRBV30 with TRBJ2-5, with 11 bases matching TRBD2. The germline V gene encodes CDR1 GTSNPN and CDR2 SVGIG (reference sequence). There are 18 residues in the CDR3. Unmatched junction bases numbered 17, after V lost 3 bases and J lost 5 bases. Written as DNA, the CDR3 is TGTGCCTGGAGGCCAGGGCGAATGGGACTAGCGGTGTCGGAGACCCAGTACTTC. It yields the protein CAWRPGRMGLAVSETQYF.

This sequence joins TRBV18 and TRBJ2-1, with a possible D match to TRBD2 (5 bases). The CDR3 is 14 amino acids. V was cut by 3 bases and J by 0 bases, with 6 bases left in between. Germline V gene data show CDR1 as KGHSH and CDR2 as LQKENI. CDR3 sequence (DNA): TGTGCCAGCTCACCCACTAGCTCCTACAATGAGCAGTTCTTC. Its translation: CASSPTSSYNEQFF.

The chain carries TRBV11-3 and TRBJ2-7; TRBD2 agrees at 8 bases. Germline values: CDR1 SGHNT, CDR2 YENEEA. The CDR3 has 14 amino acids. With V trimmed by 3 bases and J by 2 bases, 3 bases remained unmatched. CDR3 protein: CASSFLLAAYEQYF. The DNA of the CDR3 is TGTGCCAGCAGCTTCCTACTAGCGGCCTACGAGCAGTACTTC.

The chain uses TRBV28 and TRBJ1-4; a weak D match, TRBD1 (6 bases). The CDR3 sequence is 14 residues long. Trimming took 9 bases from V and 0 from J, leaving 11 bases between them. From germline, CDR1 is MDHEN and CDR2 SYDVKM. CDR3 nucleotides: TGTGCCAGTCGGGGGGCGGCAACTAATGAAAAACTGTTTTTT. Residues: CASRGAATNEKLFF.

The V and J genes are TRBV30 and TRBJ2-3; D perhaps matches TRBD2 (6 bases). The CDR3 has 16 residues. Germline CDR1 reads GTSNPN; CDR2 reads SVGIG (reference sequence). With 0 bases removed from V and 1 base from J, the gap between germline ends came to 14 bases. The CDR3 DNA reads TGTGCCTGGAGTGTACTGGGGGGATGGGGCACAGATACGCAGTATTTT. This translates into CAWSVLGGWGTDTQYF.

The genes are TRBV4-3 and TRBJ1-3; 8 bases map to TRBD1. V was clipped by 1 base and J by 1 base; unmatched bases: 0. CDR3 size: 15 residues. In germline, CDR1 is LGHNA, CDR2 YSLEER. The DNA of the CDR3 is TGCGCCAGCAGCCAAGGACAGGGGTCTGGAAACACCATATATTTT. Amino acid sequence: CASSQGQGSGNTIYF.

V usage is TRBV19 and J usage is TRBJ1-5, with a weak D call TRBD1 (5 bases). Germline V gene sequence: CDR1 LNHDA, CDR2 SQIVND (reference sequence). The CDR3 covers 13 residues. Trimming removed 7 bases from V and 3 bases from J, with 10 bases in between. The CDR3 DNA reads as TGTGCCAGTAAGGTCAGGGCCAATCAGCCCCAGCATTTT. This gives the protein CASKVRANQPQHF.

The CDR3 DNA sequence: TGTGCCAGCATGTGGGACAGGGATACCCAGCCCCAGCATTTT. Protein product: CASMWDRDTQPQHF. The J gene is TRBJ1-5, the V gene TRBV28; TRBD1 matches 9 bases. The CDR3 runs to 14 residues. V dropped 7 bases and J dropped 7; count of bases not matched to a gene: 8. CDR1 is MDHEN and CDR2 is SYDVKM in the germline V gene. Looking up the rest from reference TRBV28 and TRBJ1-5 gives the full variable domain: DVKVTQSSRYLVKRTGEKVFLECVQDMDHENMFWYRQDPGLGLRLIYFSYDVKMKEKGDIPEGYSVSREKKERFSLILESASTNQTSMYLCASMWDRDTQPQHFGDGTRLSIL.

The V gene is TRBV5-1, the J gene TRBJ2-7; D possibly corresponds to TRBD2 (5 bases). This CDR3 comprises 13 residues. The ends were cut back, 5 bases at V and 1 base at J, with 10 bases in the middle. Germline CDR1 reads SGHRS; CDR2 reads YFSETQ. The CDR3 loop is CASRTGISYEQYF. Here the CDR3 DNA reads TGCGCCAGCAGAACGGGGATATCCTACGAGCAGTACTTC.

The rearrangement uses TRBV7-2 and TRBJ2-7; 7 bases align to TRBD1. Germline CDR1 reads SGHTA; CDR2 reads FQGNSA. The CDR3 spans 12 residues. V lost 5 bases to trimming and J lost 8 bases; unmatched junction nucleotides: 6. The CDR3, as DNA: TGTGCCAGCAGCCCGGACAGGTACAAGCAGTACTTC. This encodes CASSPDRYKQYF.

This clone appeared a single time. The V gene is TRBV28, the J gene TRBJ2-5; tentatively, D is TRBD2 (7 bases). V was cut by 3 bases and J by 5 bases, with 22 bases left in between. The CDR3 is made up of 17 amino acids. Germline CDR1 MDHEN, CDR2 SYDVKM. The CDR3 is CASSFVSGTLREETQYF. The CDR3 coding sequence is TGTGCCAGCAGTTTCGTAAGCGGGACACTCCGGGAGGAGACCCAGTACTTC.

The J gene is TRBJ2-7, the V gene TRBV19; D might be TRBD1 (6 bases). V gave up 6 bases and J gave up 0 bases, with 12 bases separating them. The CDR3 runs 14 residues. CDR1 is LNHDA, CDR2 SQIVND, per germline (reference sequence). The CDR3 DNA is TGTGCCAGTAGAGACCGGGACAACTCCTACGAGCAGTACTTC. Its translation is CASRDRDNSYEQYF.

The V gene is TRBV7-9, the J gene TRBJ2-7, with TRBD2 identical over 11 bases. The junction had 11 bases not matched to a gene; V was cut back by 4 bases and J by 3 bases. CDR3 length: 17 amino acids. Germline CDR1 SEHNR, CDR2 FQNEAQ (reference sequence). CDR3 DNA: TGTGCCAGCAGCTCCCAGGAGACTAGCGGGATTTTCTACGAGCAGTACTTC. This encodes CASSSQETSGIFYEQYF.

This sequence joins TRBV2 and TRBJ1-4; 8 bases match TRBD1. With 5 bases clipped from V and 7 bases from J, the junction kept 9 bases outside the gene matches. The length of the CDR3 is 15 residues. CDR1 SNHLY and CDR2 FYNNEI come from the germline V gene. CDR3 coding DNA: TGTGCCAGCAGTCCTCAGGGGGCGTCTATTGAAAAACTGTTTTTT. It specifies CASSPQGASIEKLFF.

The chain carries TRBV9 and TRBJ1-2; no clear D. The V gene lost 4 bases and the J gene lost 4 bases, with 11 bases spanning the gap. This CDR3 region has 13 residues. Germline loops: CDR1 SGDLS, CDR2 YYNGEE. Here the CDR3 DNA reads TGTGCCAGCAGCCCAGAGGGAGCCTATGGCTACACCTTC. Protein: CASSPEGAYGYTF.